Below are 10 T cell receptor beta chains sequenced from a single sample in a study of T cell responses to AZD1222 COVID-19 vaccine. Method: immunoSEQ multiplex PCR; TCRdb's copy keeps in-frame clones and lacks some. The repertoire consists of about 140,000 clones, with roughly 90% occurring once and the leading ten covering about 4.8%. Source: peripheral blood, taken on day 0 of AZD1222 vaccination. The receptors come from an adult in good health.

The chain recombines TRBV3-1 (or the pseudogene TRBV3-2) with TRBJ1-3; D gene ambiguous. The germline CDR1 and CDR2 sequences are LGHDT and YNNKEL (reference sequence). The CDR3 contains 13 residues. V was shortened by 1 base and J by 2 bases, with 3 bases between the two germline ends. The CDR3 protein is CASSQVAGNTIYF. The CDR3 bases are TGTGCCAGCAGCCAAGTAGCTGGAAACACCATATATTTT.

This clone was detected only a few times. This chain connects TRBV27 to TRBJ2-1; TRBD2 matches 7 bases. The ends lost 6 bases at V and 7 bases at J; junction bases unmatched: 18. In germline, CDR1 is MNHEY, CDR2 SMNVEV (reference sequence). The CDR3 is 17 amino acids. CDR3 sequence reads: CASRSSGFREKGNEQFF. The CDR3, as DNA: TGTGCCAGCAGGAGTAGCGGGTTTAGAGAAAAGGGGAATGAGCAGTTCTTC.

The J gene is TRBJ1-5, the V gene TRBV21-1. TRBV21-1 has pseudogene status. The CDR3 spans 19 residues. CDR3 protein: CASSKARSFRGALYQPQHF. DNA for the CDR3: TGTGCCAGCAGCAAAGCGCGGAGCTTTCGGGGGGCGTTGTATCAGCCCCAGCATTTT.

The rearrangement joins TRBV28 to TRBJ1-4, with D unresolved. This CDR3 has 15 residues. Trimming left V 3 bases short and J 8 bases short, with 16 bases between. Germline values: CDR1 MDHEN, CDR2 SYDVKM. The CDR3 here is CASSLSDPGGEKLFF. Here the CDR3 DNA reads TGTGCCAGCAGTTTGTCGGACCCTGGAGGGGAAAAACTGTTTTTT.

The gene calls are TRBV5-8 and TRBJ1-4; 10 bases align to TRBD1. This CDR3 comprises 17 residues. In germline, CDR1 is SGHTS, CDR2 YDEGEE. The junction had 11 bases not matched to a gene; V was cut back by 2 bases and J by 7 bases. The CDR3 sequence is CASSFGTGASWGEKLFF. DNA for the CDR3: TGTGCCAGCAGCTTCGGGACAGGGGCCTCGTGGGGTGAAAAACTGTTTTTT.

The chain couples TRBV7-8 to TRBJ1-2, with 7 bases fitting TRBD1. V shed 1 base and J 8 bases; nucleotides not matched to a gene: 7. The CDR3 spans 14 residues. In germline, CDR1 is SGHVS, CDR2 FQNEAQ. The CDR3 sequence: CASSLDSGRGGYTF. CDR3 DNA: TGTGCCAGCAGCTTAGATTCCGGCAGGGGGGGCTACACCTTC. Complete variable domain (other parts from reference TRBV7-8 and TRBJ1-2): GAGVSQSPRYKVAKRGQDVALRCDPISGHVSLFWYQQALGQGPEFLTYFQNEAQLDKSGLPSDRFFAERPEGSVSTLKIQRTQQEDSAVYLCASSLDSGRGGYTFGSGTRLTVV.

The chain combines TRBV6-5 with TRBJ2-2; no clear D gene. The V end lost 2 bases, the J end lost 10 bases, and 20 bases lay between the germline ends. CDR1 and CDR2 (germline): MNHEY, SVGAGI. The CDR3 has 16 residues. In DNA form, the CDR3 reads TGTGCCAGCAGTTACCAGTCGCCCGAACTGGACGCGGAGCTGTTTTTT. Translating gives CASSYQSPELDAELFF.

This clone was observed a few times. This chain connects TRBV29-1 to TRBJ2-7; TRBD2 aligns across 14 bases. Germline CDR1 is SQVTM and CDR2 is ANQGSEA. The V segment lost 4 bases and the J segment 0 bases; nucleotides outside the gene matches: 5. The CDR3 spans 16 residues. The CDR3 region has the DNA TGCAGCGTTGCCCTGGGACTAGCGGGAGACTCCTACGAGCAGTACTTC. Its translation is CSVALGLAGDSYEQYF.

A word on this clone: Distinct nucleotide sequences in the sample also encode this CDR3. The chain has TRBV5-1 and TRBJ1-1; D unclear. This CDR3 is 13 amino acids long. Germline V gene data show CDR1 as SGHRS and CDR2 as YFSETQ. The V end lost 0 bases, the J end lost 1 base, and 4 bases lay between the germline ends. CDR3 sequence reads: CASSLDRNTEAFF. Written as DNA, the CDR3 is TGCGCCAGCAGCTTGGACCGGAACACTGAAGCTTTCTTT.

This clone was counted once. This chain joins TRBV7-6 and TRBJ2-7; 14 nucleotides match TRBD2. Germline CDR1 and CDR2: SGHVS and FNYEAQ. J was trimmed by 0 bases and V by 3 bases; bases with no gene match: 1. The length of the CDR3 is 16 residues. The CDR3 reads CASSFGTSGSSYEQYF. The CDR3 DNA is TGTGCCAGCAGCTTCGGGACTAGCGGGAGCTCCTACGAGCAGTACTTC.